These T cell receptor beta chains were read from a single sample in a study of blood T cell repertoires in COVID-19. TCRdb's table, derived via immunoSEQ multiplex PCR, lists solely in-frame clones and lacks some. The table lists approximately 94,000 clones, about 90% of them singletons. The specimen sequenced was peripheral blood. The receptor source for this set is a human donor in a cohort sampled during active COVID-19. The CDR3 runs from the conserved cysteine through the conserved F or W. The D gene is left open where the match is weak. Part of the rows lack a size; the others show once, few, many or a class for expanded clones.

CDR3 protein: CATTGDGNTEAFF
CDR3 DNA: TGTGCCACTACAGGGGATGGGAACACTGAAGCTTTCTTT
J gene: TRBJ1-1
V gene: TRBV10-3
D gene: TRBD1
clone size: .

CDR3 protein: CASSPLTGEREQYF
CDR3 DNA: TGTGCCAGCAGTCCGCTTACGGGAGAAAGGGAGCAGTACTTC
J gene: TRBJ2-7
V gene: TRBV28
D gene: .
clone size: .

CDR3 protein: CASSDSTSGMGTDTQYF
CDR3 DNA: TGTGCCAGCAGTGACTCGACTAGCGGGATGGGGACAGATACGCAGTATTTT
J gene: TRBJ2-3
V gene: TRBV6-4
D gene: TRBD2
clone size: .

CDR3 protein: CASSLVIASDTQYF
CDR3 DNA: TGTGCCAGCAGCTTAGTAATAGCTAGTGATACGCAGTATTTT
J gene: TRBJ2-3
V gene: TRBV7-2
D gene: .
clone size: .

CDR3 protein: CASSFVSGPGVMTQYF
CDR3 DNA: TGTGCCAGCAGTTTTGTGAGCGGCCCGGGTGTCATGACGCAGTATTTT
J gene: TRBJ2-3
V gene: TRBV28
D gene: .
clone size: once

CDR3 protein: CASSIGRTAATNEKLFF
CDR3 DNA: TGTGCCAGTAGTATAGGGAGGACAGCCGCAACTAATGAAAAACTGTTTTTT
J gene: TRBJ1-4
V gene: TRBV19
D gene: .
clone size: .

CDR3 protein: CSASGVRLNTGELFF
CDR3 DNA: TGCAGTGCTAGTGGTGTTCGCCTAAACACCGGGGAGCTGTTTTTT
J gene: TRBJ2-2
V gene: TRBV20-1
D gene: .
clone size: .

CDR3 protein: CASSLGTSVVASGELFF
CDR3 DNA: TGCGCCAGCAGCTTGGGGACTAGCGTGGTGGCTAGCGGGGAGCTGTTTTTT
J gene: TRBJ2-2
V gene: TRBV5-1
D gene: TRBD2
clone size: .

CDR3 protein: CASSPFVRSGNTIYF
CDR3 DNA: TGTGCCAGCAGCCCCTTCGTGAGGTCCGGAAACACCATATATTTT
J gene: TRBJ1-3
V gene: TRBV3-1/TRBV3-2
D gene: .
clone size: .

CDR3 protein: CASRSLGEGSYEQYF
CDR3 DNA: TGTGCCAGCAGGTCCTTAGGGGAGGGCTCCTACGAGCAGTACTTC
J gene: TRBJ2-7
V gene: TRBV27
D gene: TRBD2
clone size: .

CDR3 protein: CASSQPGQGTQPQHF
CDR3 DNA: TGTGCCAGTAGCCAACCGGGACAGGGGACTCAGCCCCAGCATTTT
J gene: TRBJ1-5
V gene: TRBV19
D gene: TRBD1
clone size: .

CDR3 protein: CASSAQALSYEQYF
CDR3 DNA: TGTGCCAGCAGTGCGCAAGCCTTATCTTACGAGCAGTACTTC
J gene: TRBJ2-7
V gene: TRBV2
D gene: .
clone size: .

CDR3 protein: CASSVDPLDTYEQYF
CDR3 DNA: TGTGCCAGCAGCGTAGACCCTTTAGACACCTACGAGCAGTACTTC
J gene: TRBJ2-7
V gene: TRBV9
D gene: .
clone size: .

CDR3 protein: CASSLGITGGLTYNSPLHF
CDR3 DNA: TGTGCCAGCAGCCTGGGGATTACAGGGGGCTTAACGTATAATTCACCCCTCCACTTT
J gene: TRBJ1-6
V gene: TRBV11-2
D gene: TRBD1
clone size: .

CDR3 protein: CASSLERGTYYGYTF
CDR3 DNA: TGCGCCAGCAGCCTGGAGCGTGGCACCTACTATGGCTACACCTTC
J gene: TRBJ1-2
V gene: TRBV5-1
D gene: .
clone size: .

CDR3 protein: CASGRTTQNYEQYF
CDR3 DNA: TGTGCCAGCGGTAGGACTACTCAGAACTACGAGCAGTACTTC
J gene: TRBJ2-7
V gene: TRBV2
D gene: .
clone size: .

CDR3 protein: CASSPRGDLSSYEQYF
CDR3 DNA: TGCGCCAGCAGCCCCCGCGGGGACTTGAGCTCCTACGAGCAGTACTTC
J gene: TRBJ2-7
V gene: TRBV4-3
D gene: .
clone size: .